This T cell receptor (beta chain) was retrieved from a study of OX40 agonist ivuxolimab in advanced cancers. About the research overall: Three patients, one with hepatocellular carcinoma and two with cutaneous melanoma, achieved partial responses. Study-wide points: At 0.1 to 3.0 mg/kg and by week 6, clonal expansion occurred in CD4+ and CD8+ blood T cells.

The germline CDR1 and CDR2 sequences are SQVTM and ANQGSEA. This CDR3 region has 12 residues. Patients were ineligible given autoimmune disease history or systemic immunosuppression. TCRdb's copy holds only in-frame clones and misses some; the assay was immunoSEQ multiplex PCR. The data hold some 66,000 clones, with around 83% observed a single time. Concerning this clone itself: No antigen is known for it. The germline gene is not matched at one end of the junction; a read error may be the cause.

This clonotype was obtained from an adult with an advanced solid tumor such as melanoma, head and neck, liver or kidney cancer. The sequencing used CD4+ or CD8+ T cells sorted from blood, collected in a trial of the OX40 agonist ivuxolimab. The chain recombines TRBV29-1 with TRBJ2-1; the D is unclear. The CDR3 bases are TGCAGCGTTCAAGAACTCTGGATTGAGCAGTTCTTC. Its translation is CSVQELWIEQFF.